What follows are 5 T cell receptor beta chains derived from one specimen sequenced in a study of control samples from healthy donors and cancer patients. This table comes from immunoSEQ multiplex PCR, and its TCRdb copy is limited to in-frame clones, with some not included. The table has roughly 170,000 clones, 70% to 90% seen once. Material: blood. These receptors came from a woman in her 30s in good health.

Concerning this clone itself: Other DNA sequences in this sample translate to the same CDR3. V gene TRBV29-1 combines with J gene TRBJ2-2; D is unresolved. Trimming removed 4 bases from V and 6 bases from J, with 3 bases in between. The germline V gene has CDR1 SQVTM and CDR2 ANQGSEA. This CDR3 is built from 10 residues. CDR3 nucleotides: TGCAGCGTTGTTGCCGGGGAGCTGTTTTTT. Translation gives CSVVAGELFF.

This clone has just one count. V is TRBV10-3 and J is TRBJ1-1; D not certain. Trimming pared 0 bases from V and 7 bases from J, leaving 12 bases between. The CDR3 runs 14 residues. Per the germline V gene, CDR1 is ENHRY and CDR2 is SYGVKD. CDR3 amino acids: CAISESNRNGEAFF. CDR3 DNA: TGTGCCATCAGTGAGTCGAATCGGAACGGTGAAGCTTTCTTT.

The rearrangement links TRBV4-1 to TRBJ2-3; D unclear. V was clipped by 5 bases and J by 2 bases, with 8 bases between them. The V gene's germline CDR1 is MGHRA and CDR2 YSYEKL. The CDR3 is 13 amino acids. The chain's CDR3 is CASSSTITDTQYF. The CDR3 DNA follows: TGCGCCAGCAGCTCGACCATCACAGATACGCAGTATTTT.

The V gene is TRBV4-1, the J gene TRBJ2-5; D call uncertain. Germline CDR1 reads MGHRA; CDR2 reads YSYEKL. The CDR3 is 15 residues long. The V end lost 1 base, the J end lost 5 bases, and 14 bases lay between the germline ends. CDR3 nucleotide sequence: TGCGCCAGCAGCCAAGTTGTGGGTCAGGTCGAGACCCAGTACTTC. Residues: CASSQVVGQVETQYF.

This clone was detected only once. V and J are TRBV5-1 and TRBJ1-3; 7 bases align to TRBD1. V gave up 4 bases and J gave up 3 bases; unmatched junction bases: 10. Germline assignment: CDR1 SGHRS and CDR2 YFSETQ. This CDR3 contains 16 residues. In DNA form, the CDR3 reads TGCGCCAGCAGCACGACAGGGCCCCTGCTTGGAAACACCATATATTTT. It yields the protein CASSTTGPLLGNTIYF.